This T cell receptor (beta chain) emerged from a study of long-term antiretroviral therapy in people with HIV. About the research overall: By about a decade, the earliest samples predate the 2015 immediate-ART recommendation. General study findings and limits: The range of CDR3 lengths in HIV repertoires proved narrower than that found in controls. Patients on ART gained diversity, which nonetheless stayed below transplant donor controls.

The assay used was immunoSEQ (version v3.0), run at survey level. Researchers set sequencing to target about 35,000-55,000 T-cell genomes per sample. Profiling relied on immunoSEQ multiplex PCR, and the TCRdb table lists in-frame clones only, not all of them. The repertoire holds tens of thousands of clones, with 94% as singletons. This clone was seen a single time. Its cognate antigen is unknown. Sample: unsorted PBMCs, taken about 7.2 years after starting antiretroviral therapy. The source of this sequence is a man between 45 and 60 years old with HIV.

CDR3 in amino acids: CASSSLQGRTDTQYF. CDR3 in DNA: TGTGCCAGCAGCTCACTTCAGGGTAGGACAGATACGCAGTATTTT. The V gene is TRBV5-6, the J gene TRBJ2-3; TRBD1 is a possible D gene (5 bases). Between the trimmed V and J ends, which lost 3 bases and 3 bases, there was a span of 14 bases. The CDR3 sequence is 15 residues long. Germline V gene data show CDR1 as SGHDT and CDR2 as YYEEEE. The variable domain in full, completed from reference TRBV5-6 and TRBJ2-3, reads DAGVTQSPTHLIKTRGQQVTLRCSPKSGHDTVSWYQQALGQGPQFIFQYYEEEERQRGNFPDRFSGHQFPNYSSELNVNALLLGDSALYLCASSSLQGRTDTQYFGPGTRLTVL.